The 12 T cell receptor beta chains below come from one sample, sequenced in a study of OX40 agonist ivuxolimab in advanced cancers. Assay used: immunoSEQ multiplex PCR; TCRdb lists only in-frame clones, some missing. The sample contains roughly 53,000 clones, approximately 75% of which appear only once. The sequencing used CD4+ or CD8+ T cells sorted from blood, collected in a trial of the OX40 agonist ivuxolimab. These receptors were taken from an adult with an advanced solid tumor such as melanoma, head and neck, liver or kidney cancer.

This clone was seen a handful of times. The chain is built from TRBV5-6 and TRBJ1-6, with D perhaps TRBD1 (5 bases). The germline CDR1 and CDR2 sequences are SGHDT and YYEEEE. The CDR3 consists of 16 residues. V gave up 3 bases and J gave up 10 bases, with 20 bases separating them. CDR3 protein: CASSSLARTRGSPLHF. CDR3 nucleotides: TGTGCCAGCAGCTCCCTTGCTAGGACCCGGGGCTCACCCCTCCACTTT.

CDR3 sequence reads: CASNYGVAGALRNEQFF. The CDR3 DNA sequence: TGTGCCAGCAACTATGGGGTAGCGGGAGCCCTCCGGAATGAGCAGTTCTTC. The chain couples TRBV7-9 to TRBJ2-1, with 9 bases aligning to TRBD2. The V and J ends lost 7 bases and 7 bases, in that order; junction bases with no gene match: 17. From germline, CDR1 is SEHNR and CDR2 FQNEAQ (reference sequence). CDR3 size: 17 residues. The complete variable domain, with remaining parts taken from reference TRBV7-9 and TRBJ2-1, reads DTGVSQNPRHKITKRGQNVTFRCDPISEHNRLYWYRQTLGQGPEFLTYFQNEAQLEKSRLLSDRFSAERPKGSFSTLEIQRTEQGDSAMYLCASNYGVAGALRNEQFFGPGTRLTVL.

Here the CDR3 DNA reads TGTGCCACCTTGGAATCTCTGGAGGGAAACACCATATATTTT. Translated: CATLESLEGNTIYF. This chain links TRBV10-3 with TRBJ1-3; D gene unclear. CDR3 length: 14 residues. The germline CDR1 and CDR2 sequences are ENHRY and SYGVKD. V lost 10 bases and J lost 4, with 17 bases in between.

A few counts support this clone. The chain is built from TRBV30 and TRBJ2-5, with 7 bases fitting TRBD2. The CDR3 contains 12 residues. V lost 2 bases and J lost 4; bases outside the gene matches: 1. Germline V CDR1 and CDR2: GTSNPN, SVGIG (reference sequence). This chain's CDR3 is CAWSPSGETQYF. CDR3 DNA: TGTGCCTGGAGTCCTAGCGGAGAGACCCAGTACTTC.

Here the CDR3 reads CASSKTGWASNEQFF. The CDR3, as DNA: TGTGCCAGCAGTAAAACAGGGTGGGCTTCCAATGAGCAGTTCTTC. V is TRBV6-5 and J is TRBJ2-1; TRBD1 might be the D (6 bases). The germline CDR1 and CDR2 sequences are MNHEY and SVGAGI. The CDR3 loop spans 15 amino acids. The germline V and J ends were trimmed by 5 bases and 6 bases, with 17 bases remaining between them.

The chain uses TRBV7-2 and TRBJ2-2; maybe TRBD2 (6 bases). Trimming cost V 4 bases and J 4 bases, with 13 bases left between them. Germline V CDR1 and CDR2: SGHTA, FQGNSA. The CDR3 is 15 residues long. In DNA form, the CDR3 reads TGTGCCAGCAGCTCATATCTAGCGCGCACCGGGGAGCTGTTTTTT. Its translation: CASSSYLARTGELFF.

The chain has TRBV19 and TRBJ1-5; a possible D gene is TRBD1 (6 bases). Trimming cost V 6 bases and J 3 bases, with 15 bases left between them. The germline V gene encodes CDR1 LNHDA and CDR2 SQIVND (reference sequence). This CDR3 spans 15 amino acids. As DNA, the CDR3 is TGTGCCAGTAGCCAATCGGACAGACTCAATCAGCCCCAGCATTTT. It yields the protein CASSQSDRLNQPQHF.

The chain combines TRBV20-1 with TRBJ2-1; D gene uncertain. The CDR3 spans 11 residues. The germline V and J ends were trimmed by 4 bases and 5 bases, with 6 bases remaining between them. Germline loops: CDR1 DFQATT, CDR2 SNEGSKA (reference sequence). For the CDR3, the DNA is TGCAGTGCTACTGCCCACAATGAGCAGTTCTTC. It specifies CSATAHNEQFF.

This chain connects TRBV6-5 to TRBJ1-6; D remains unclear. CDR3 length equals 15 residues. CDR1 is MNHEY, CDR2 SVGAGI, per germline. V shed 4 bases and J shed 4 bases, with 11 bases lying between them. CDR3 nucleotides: TGTGCCAGCAGTTTAGGACTTCCTTATAATTCACCCCTCCACTTT. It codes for CASSLGLPYNSPLHF.

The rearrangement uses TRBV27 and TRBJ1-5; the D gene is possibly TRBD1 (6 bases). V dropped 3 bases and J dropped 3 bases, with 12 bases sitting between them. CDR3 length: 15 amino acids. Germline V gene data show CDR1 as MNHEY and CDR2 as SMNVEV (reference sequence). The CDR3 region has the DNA TGTGCCAGCAGTTTGAGAGGGGGGGACAATCAGCCCCAGCATTTT. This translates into CASSLRGGDNQPQHF.

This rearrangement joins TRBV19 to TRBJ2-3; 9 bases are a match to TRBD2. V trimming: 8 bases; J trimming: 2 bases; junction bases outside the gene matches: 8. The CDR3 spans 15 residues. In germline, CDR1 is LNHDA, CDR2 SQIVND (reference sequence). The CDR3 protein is CASREGLAPTDTQYF. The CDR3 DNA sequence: TGTGCCAGTCGCGAGGGACTAGCCCCCACAGATACGCAGTATTTT.

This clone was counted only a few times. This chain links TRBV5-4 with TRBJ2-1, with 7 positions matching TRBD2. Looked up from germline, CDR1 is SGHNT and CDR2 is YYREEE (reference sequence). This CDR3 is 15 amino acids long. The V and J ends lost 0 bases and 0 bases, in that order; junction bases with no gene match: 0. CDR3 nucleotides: TGTGCCAGCAGCTTGGGCGGGAGCTCCTACAATGAGCAGTTCTTC. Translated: CASSLGGSSYNEQFF.